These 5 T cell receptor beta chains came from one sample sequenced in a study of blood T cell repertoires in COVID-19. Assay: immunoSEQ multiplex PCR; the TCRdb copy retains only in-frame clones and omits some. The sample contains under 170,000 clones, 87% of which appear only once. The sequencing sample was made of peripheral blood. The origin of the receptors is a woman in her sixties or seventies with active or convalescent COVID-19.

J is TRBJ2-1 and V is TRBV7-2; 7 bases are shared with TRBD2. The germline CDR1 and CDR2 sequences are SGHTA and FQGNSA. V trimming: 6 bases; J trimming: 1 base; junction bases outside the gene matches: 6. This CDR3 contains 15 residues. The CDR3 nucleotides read TGTGCCAGCAGTTCTACGGGGGGTTCCTACAATGAGCAGTTCTTC. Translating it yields CASSSTGGSYNEQFF.

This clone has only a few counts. CDR3 DNA: TGTGCCAGCAGTGAAATAGGGGAGGGCTATGGCTACACCTTC. Translation: CASSEIGEGYGYTF. This chain connects TRBV2 to TRBJ1-2, with D possibly matching TRBD1 (5 bases). CDR1 and CDR2 (germline): SNHLY, FYNNEI. CDR3 length: 14 amino acids. Trimming pared 2 bases from V and 4 bases from J, leaving 11 bases between.

The CDR3 sequence is CASKTGTGNTIYF. The CDR3 DNA follows: TGTGCCAGCAAGACAGGGACTGGAAACACCATATATTTT. This chain connects TRBV2 to TRBJ1-3; TRBD1 agrees at 7 bases. The CDR3 has 13 residues. CDR1 and CDR2 from the germline V gene are SNHLY and FYNNEI. V shed 7 bases and J 2 bases; nucleotides not matched to a gene: 2.

DNA of the CDR3: TGTGCCAGCAGCTCCATAGCGGGGCAAGAGACCCAGTACTTC. Translation: CASSSIAGQETQYF. The chain has TRBV6-2 or TRBV6-3 and TRBJ2-5, with TRBD2 identical over 8 bases. The CDR3 is 14 amino acids. Looked up from germline, CDR1 is MNHEY and CDR2 is SVGEGT. Trimming removed 6 bases from V and 2 bases from J; junction bases left unmatched: 5.

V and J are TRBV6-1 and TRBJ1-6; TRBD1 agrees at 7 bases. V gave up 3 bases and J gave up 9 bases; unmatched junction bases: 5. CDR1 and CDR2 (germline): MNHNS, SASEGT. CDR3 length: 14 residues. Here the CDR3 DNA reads TGTGCCAGCAGTGACAGGGGGGTGAGTTCACCCCTCCACTTT. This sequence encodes CASSDRGVSSPLHF.